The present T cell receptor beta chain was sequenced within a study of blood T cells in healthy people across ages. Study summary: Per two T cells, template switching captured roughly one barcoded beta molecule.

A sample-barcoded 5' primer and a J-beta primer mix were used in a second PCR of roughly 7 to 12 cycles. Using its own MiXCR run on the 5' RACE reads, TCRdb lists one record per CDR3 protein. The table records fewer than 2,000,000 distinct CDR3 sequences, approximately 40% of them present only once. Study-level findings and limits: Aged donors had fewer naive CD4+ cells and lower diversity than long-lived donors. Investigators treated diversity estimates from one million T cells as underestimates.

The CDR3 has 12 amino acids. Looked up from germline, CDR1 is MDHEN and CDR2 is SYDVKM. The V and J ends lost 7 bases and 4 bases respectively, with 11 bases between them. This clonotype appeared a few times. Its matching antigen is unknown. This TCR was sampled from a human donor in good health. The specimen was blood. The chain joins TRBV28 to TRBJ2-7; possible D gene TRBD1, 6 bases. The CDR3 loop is CASTVDRYEQYF. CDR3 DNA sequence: TGTGCCAGCACCGTAGACAGGTACGAGCAGTACTTC.